What follows is one T cell receptor beta chain and its context. The target antigen is unknown. The data are from a study of shared clonotypes between healthy human individuals. Study-level results: As a rule, naive subsets had a larger estimated richness than memory subsets.

As originally analysed: Sequence data from immunoSEQ were junction-only and lacked quality scores; consequently, filtering differed. Clones were read by immunoSEQ multiplex PCR, and TCRdb kept only the in-frame ones, dropping some. V and J calls and clone size are as listed in that table; D and trimming were resolved from the DNA. The table records a few million clones, around 94% of them present only once. Germline V gene sequence: CDR1 MNHNS, CDR2 SASEGT. The junction had 7 bases not matched to a gene; V was cut back by 7 bases and J by 3 bases. CDR3 size: 14 residues. This sequence joins TRBV6-1 and TRBJ2-7; TRBD1 matches at 9 bases. The receptor was isolated from a man younger than 35 in good health. The sequenced sample was naive CD4+ T cells sorted from blood. Stated subset: CD45RA+ positively selected. For the CDR3, the DNA is TGTGCCAGCAACACGGACAGGGGATTCTACGAGCAGTACTTC. Encoded protein: CASNTDRGFYEQYF.